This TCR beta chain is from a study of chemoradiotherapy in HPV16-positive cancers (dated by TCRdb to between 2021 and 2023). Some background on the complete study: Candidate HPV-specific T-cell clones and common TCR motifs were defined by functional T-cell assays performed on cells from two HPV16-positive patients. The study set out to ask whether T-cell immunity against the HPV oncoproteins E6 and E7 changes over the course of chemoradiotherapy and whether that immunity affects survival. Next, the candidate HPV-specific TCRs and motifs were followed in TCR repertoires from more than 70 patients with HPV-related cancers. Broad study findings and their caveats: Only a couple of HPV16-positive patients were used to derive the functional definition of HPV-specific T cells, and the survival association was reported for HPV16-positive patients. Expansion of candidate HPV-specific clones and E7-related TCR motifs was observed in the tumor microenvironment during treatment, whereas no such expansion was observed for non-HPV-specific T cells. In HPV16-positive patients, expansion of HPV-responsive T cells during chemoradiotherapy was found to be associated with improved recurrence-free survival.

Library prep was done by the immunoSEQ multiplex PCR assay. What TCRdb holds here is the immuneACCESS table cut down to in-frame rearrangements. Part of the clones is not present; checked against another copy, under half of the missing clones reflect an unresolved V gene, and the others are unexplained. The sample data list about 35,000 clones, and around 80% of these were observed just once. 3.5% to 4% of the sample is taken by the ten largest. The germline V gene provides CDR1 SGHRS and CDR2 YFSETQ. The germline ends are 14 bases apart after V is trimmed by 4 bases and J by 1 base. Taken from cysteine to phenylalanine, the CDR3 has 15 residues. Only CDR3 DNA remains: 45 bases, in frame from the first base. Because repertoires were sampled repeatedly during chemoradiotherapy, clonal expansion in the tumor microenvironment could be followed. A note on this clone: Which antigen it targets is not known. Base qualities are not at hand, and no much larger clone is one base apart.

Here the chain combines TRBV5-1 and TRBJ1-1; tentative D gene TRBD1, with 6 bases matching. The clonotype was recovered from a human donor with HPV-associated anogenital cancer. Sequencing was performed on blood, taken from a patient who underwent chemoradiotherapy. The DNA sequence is TGCGCCAGCAGCGCACCAGGGGTGAGGAACACTGAAGCTTTCTTT. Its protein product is CASSAPGVRNTEAFF.